The 13 T cell receptor beta chains listed next were all sequenced from one sample in a study of CD8 T cells in ankylosing spondylitis. TCRdb redid the calling of the 5' RACE reads with MiXCR, one entry per CDR3 protein. Among some 800,000 distinct CDR3 sequences listed, approximately 12% were seen once. These receptors have no known antigen. Overall study findings and caveats: A TCR beta motif of eight or nine highly homologous variants seemed to mark ankylosing spondylitis blood.

The sequenced sample consisted of blood, either unsorted or a sorted T cell fraction (not recorded which). These receptors were obtained from a male donor with ankylosing spondylitis.

J is TRBJ1-1 and V is TRBV5-1, with TRBD1 as a possible D gene (6 bases). Trimming pared 0 bases from V and 5 bases from J, leaving 17 bases between. The length of the CDR3 is 16 residues. CDR1 is SGHRS, CDR2 YFSETQ, per germline. The CDR3 nucleotides read TGCGCCAGCAGCTTGGAGGGAACAGGGAGAGGGACTGAAGCTTTCTTT. Its translation: CASSLEGTGRGTEAFF.

Of note for this clonotype: One junction end does not reproduce the germline sequence, and a read error may be involved. The chain links TRBV20-1 to TRBJ2-3; 13 bases agree with TRBD2. Germline V gene data show CDR1 as DFQATT and CDR2 as SNEGSKA (reference sequence). The CDR3 is 21 residues long. The CDR3 region has the DNA TGCTGTGCTAGAGCGTCTGGTGGACTAGCGGGAGCAAAGACAGGGGCAGATACGCAGTATTTT. Protein product: CCARASGGLAGAKTGADTQYF.

This clonotype was picked up a small number of times. This chain joins TRBV10-3 and TRBJ1-5; TRBD1 might be the D (5 bases). Trimming cost V 5 bases and J 5 bases, with 16 bases left between them. From germline, CDR1 is ENHRY and CDR2 SYGVKD. The CDR3 has 15 amino acids. Here the CDR3 reads CAISQLGVKDQPQHF. The CDR3 bases are TGTGCCATCAGTCAATTAGGGGTTAAGGATCAGCCCCAGCATTTT.

The table lists this clonotype with a count of one. This may be a read error, as it is one base from a much larger clone. The CDR3 DNA reads as TGCAGTGCTAGAGACGGAACCCATGGCTACACCTTC. Residues: CSARDGTHGYTF. The chain is built from TRBV20-1 and TRBJ1-2; no definite D call. Looked up from germline, CDR1 is DFQATT and CDR2 is SNEGSKA (reference sequence). The CDR3 has 12 residues. Trimming removed 0 bases from V and 6 bases from J, with 8 bases in between.

In its sample, this clonotype was seen a few times. The rearrangement uses TRBV18 and TRBJ2-7; 8 nucleotides line up with TRBD2. The CDR3 has 16 residues. Germline loops: CDR1 KGHSH, CDR2 LQKENI. The trim removed 4 bases at V and 5 bases at J, leaving 13 bases unmatched. The CDR3, as DNA: TGTGCCAGCTCACTCCAACGTGGTAGCGGGATAAACGAGCAGTACTTC. Translation gives CASSLQRGSGINEQYF.

This clonotype was seen a handful of times. The gene calls are TRBV20-1 and TRBJ2-3; 7 positions agree with TRBD2. This CDR3 contains 13 residues. Germline-derived CDR1 and CDR2 are DFQATT and SNEGSKA (reference sequence). V shed 7 bases, J shed 1 base, and the junction held 5 bases outside the gene matches. This CDR3 reads CSDRLAGTDTQYF. Here the CDR3 DNA reads TGCAGTGACCGGCTAGCGGGCACAGATACGCAGTATTTT.

Only a few counts were recorded for this clonotype. The CDR3 here is CASGDGGNEQFF. The DNA of the CDR3 is TGTGCCAGCGGCGATGGGGGGAATGAGCAGTTCTTC. The genes are TRBV6-5 and TRBJ2-1; TRBD2 might be the D (6 bases). Germline CDR1 reads MNHEY; CDR2 reads SVGAGI. CDR3 size: 12 residues. The V end lost 8 bases, the J end lost 7 bases, and 12 bases lay between the germline ends.

This clonotype was counted between two and nine times. The chain employs TRBV6-4 and TRBJ1-6; D is ambiguous. Deletions cut 3 bases from V and 8 bases from J, with 11 bases between. The germline V gene encodes CDR1 MRHNA and CDR2 SNTAGT. This CDR3 spans 14 amino acids. Written as DNA, the CDR3 is TGTGCCAGCAGTGAAGAGGGATGGGATTCACCCCTCCACTTT. It is translated as CASSEEGWDSPLHF.

V is TRBV19 and J is TRBJ2-5; D gene uncertain. CDR3 size: 16 residues. The V gene's germline CDR1 is LNHDA and CDR2 SQIVND (reference sequence). V lost 4 bases to trimming and J lost 2 bases, with 17 bases between them. CDR3: CASSSLSQSNQETQYF. CDR3 nucleotide sequence: TGTGCCAGTAGTAGCCTCAGCCAATCGAATCAAGAGACCCAGTACTTC.

V is TRBV28 and J is TRBJ1-4; D not resolved. The V and J ends lost 3 bases and 8 bases respectively, with 7 bases between them. The CDR3 loop spans 12 amino acids. Germline assignment: CDR1 MDHEN and CDR2 SYDVKM. CDR3 sequence (DNA): TGTGCCAGCAGTTTGCTAAGGGAAAAACTGTTTTTT. Translated: CASSLLREKLFF.

The rearrangement joins TRBV10-3 to TRBJ1-1; 7 bases are shared with TRBD1. The V segment lost 6 bases and the J segment 7 bases; nucleotides outside the gene matches: 11. The germline gives CDR1 ENHRY, CDR2 SYGVKD. This CDR3 has 14 amino acids. This chain's CDR3 is CAISGQGDSREAFF. The CDR3 nucleotides read TGTGCCATCAGCGGCCAGGGGGACAGCCGTGAAGCTTTCTTT.

In its sample, this clonotype was seen a few times. The genes are TRBV5-1 and TRBJ2-7; D not certain. The V gene lost 0 bases and the J gene lost 6 bases, with 16 bases spanning the gap. Germline V gene lookup returns CDR1 SGHRS and CDR2 YFSETQ. The CDR3 covers 15 residues. This CDR3 is CASSLENAHTGEQYF. The CDR3 region has the DNA TGCGCCAGCAGCTTGGAGAACGCACATACGGGCGAGCAGTACTTC.

This clonotype was seen a few times. J is TRBJ1-4 and V is TRBV12-3 or TRBV12-4; D might be TRBD1 (5 bases). V was trimmed by 1 base and J by 8 bases, leaving 14 bases between them. The CDR3 sequence is 15 residues long. The CDR3, as DNA: TGTGCCAGCAGTTTAGATCGACAGCTCAGCGAAAAACTGTTTTTT. Encoded protein: CASSLDRQLSEKLFF.